One sample yielded the 4 T cell receptor beta chains listed below, sequenced in a study of glioma-infiltrating T cells. Amplification of TCR alpha and beta CDR3 regions from RNA used iRepertoire nested multiplex PCR. TCRdb redid the calling of the multiplex PCR reads with MiXCR, one entry per CDR3 protein. The sample gives about 140,000 distinct CDR3 sequences, about two fifths of which show up once; 20% to 25% is in the top ten. Material for sequencing was glioma tissue, nonneoplastic brain tissue, or PBMCs (not recorded which). The receptors here all came from a human donor with low-grade glioma or glioblastoma, undergoing nonglioma brain surgery, or in good health (not recorded which).

The chain joins TRBV6-2 or TRBV6-3 to TRBJ1-2; D is unresolved. This CDR3 is 12 amino acids long. V was cut by 6 bases and J by 9 bases, with 14 bases left in between. Germline loops: CDR1 MNHEY, CDR2 SVGEGT. The CDR3 DNA sequence: TGTGCCAGCAGCGACAAGGATTATTGCTACACCTTC. Its translation is CASSDKDYCYTF.

This clonotype was counted a few times. The chain employs TRBV25-1 and TRBJ2-7; D remains unclear. Germline V gene sequence: CDR1 MGHDK, CDR2 SYGVNS. The CDR3 is 13 amino acids. The V end was cut by 1 base, the J end by 2 bases, with 6 bases between. This CDR3 reads CASSESPPYEQYF. The CDR3 nucleotides read TGTGCCAGCAGTGAATCCCCCCCCTACGAGCAGTACTTC.

In this sample, this clonotype turned up many times. The chain is built from TRBV20-1 and TRBJ1-1; 11 positions agree with TRBD1. Germline loops: CDR1 DFQATT, CDR2 SNEGSKA (reference sequence). Unmatched junction bases numbered 4, after V lost 0 bases and J lost 4 bases. The CDR3 consists of 15 residues. The CDR3 is CSARDRTGGGTEAFF. CDR3 in DNA: TGCAGTGCTAGAGACCGGACAGGGGGCGGCACTGAAGCTTTCTTT.

This clonotype was picked up a small number of times. This sequence joins TRBV11-2 and TRBJ2-7, with D unclear. V was pared by 5 bases and J by 4 bases, with 9 bases between. The CDR3 extends over 12 amino acids. Germline V gene sequence: CDR1 SGHAT, CDR2 FQNNGV. The CDR3 reads CASSPTAYEQYF. CDR3 nucleotides: TGTGCCAGCAGCCCGACTGCATACGAGCAGTACTTC.